Listed below are T cell receptor beta chains from one sample, sequenced in a study of T cell responses to AZD1222 COVID-19 vaccine. The method was immunoSEQ multiplex PCR; TCRdb's version includes in-frame clones alone and lacks a portion of them. Among some 130,000 clones listed, 88% were seen once. The sample consisted of peripheral blood, taken on day 0 of AZD1222 vaccination. These receptors originate from an adult in good health. Each CDR3 is given with its conserved first and last residue. A D gene is named only where the DNA matches it firmly. Not all rows give a size; the values are once, few, many and, for expanded clones, a class.

TRBV28,.,.,TRBJ1-1,CASSSGEEGNTEAFF,TGTGCCAGCAGTTCAGGGGAGGAGGGGAACACTGAAGCTTTCTTT
TRBV12-3/TRBV12-4,.,.,TRBJ2-2,CASSVTGRGELFF,TGTGCCAGCAGCGTAACAGGGAGGGGGGAGCTGTTTTTT
TRBV27,.,TRBD1,TRBJ1-2,CASNPRQGANYGYTF,TGTGCCAGCAACCCTCGACAGGGGGCGAACTATGGCTACACCTTC
TRBV3-1/TRBV3-2,few,TRBD1,TRBJ2-7,CASSQEPGQGTYEQYF,TGTGCCAGCAGCCAAGAGCCGGGACAGGGGACCTACGAGCAGTACTTC
TRBV6-5,.,.,TRBJ1-2,CASSYSKMGGDGYTF,TGTGCCAGCAGTTACTCGAAAATGGGAGGCGATGGCTACACCTTC
TRBV5-1,.,TRBD2,TRBJ2-1,CASSLSGGMGHNEQFF,TGCGCCAGCAGCTTGTCGGGGGGTATGGGGCACAATGAGCAGTTCTTC
TRBV28,.,.,TRBJ2-7,CASSSHYEQYF,TGTGCCAGCAGTTCCCACTACGAGCAGTACTTC
TRBV10-3,.,.,TRBJ2-7,CAISVRSGYEQYF,TGTGCCATCAGTGTAAGGAGTGGTTACGAGCAGTACTTC
TRBV6-2/TRBV6-3,few,.,TRBJ1-1,CASSYSVLDGYNTEAFF,TGTGCCAGCAGTTACTCGGTCCTGGACGGATACAACACTGAAGCTTTCTTT
TRBV10-3,.,.,TRBJ1-2,CAIRDTTGPPYANYGYTF,TGTGCCATCAGAGACACCACAGGGCCACCATACGCTAACTATGGCTACACCTTC
TRBV5-8,.,.,TRBJ1-1,CASSLTGMNTEAFF,TGTGCCAGCAGCTTGACAGGAATGAACACTGAAGCTTTCTTT
TRBV12-3/TRBV12-4,once,.,TRBJ1-1,CASSDILNTEAFF,TGTGCCAGCAGCGACATCTTGAACACTGAAGCTTTCTTT
TRBV27,.,.,TRBJ2-1,CASSLSIGDIPYNEQFF,TGTGCCAGCAGTTTAAGTATAGGAGATATCCCCTACAATGAGCAGTTCTTC
TRBV2,.,TRBD1,TRBJ1-3,CASSNRDRAVGNTIYF,TGTGCCAGCAGTAACCGGGACAGGGCCGTTGGAAACACCATATATTTT
TRBV19,.,TRBD1,TRBJ1-1,CASLPLATGSNTEAFF,TGTGCCAGCCTCCCCCTGGCGACAGGGTCGAACACTGAAGCTTTCTTT
TRBV6-5,.,.,TRBJ2-1,CATSGQSYNEQFF,TGTGCCACCTCAGGGCAGTCCTACAATGAGCAGTTCTTC
TRBV28,.,TRBD1,TRBJ1-1,CASSLTTGSGAFF,TGTGCCAGCAGTCTTACGACAGGGTCTGGGGCTTTCTTT
TRBV19,.,.,TRBJ1-2,CASRQPSLYGYTF,TGTGCCAGTAGACAGCCTTCGCTCTATGGCTACACCTTC
TRBV2,.,.,TRBJ1-4,CASSEGAAEKLFF,TGTGCCAGCAGTGAGGGGGCAGCTGAAAAACTGTTTTTT
TRBV6-6,.,.,TRBJ1-5,CASSVPGNQPQHF,TGTGCCAGCAGTGTCCCTGGCAATCAGCCCCAGCATTTT
TRBV18,few,TRBD1,TRBJ1-5,CASSPQTGGSNQPQHF,TGTGCCAGCTCACCACAGACAGGGGGCAGCAATCAGCCCCAGCATTTT
TRBV6-6,.,TRBD1,TRBJ1-2,CASSTADRGLGYTF,TGTGCCAGCAGTACCGCGGACAGGGGGTTAGGCTACACCTTC
TRBV4-3,.,.,TRBJ2-7,CASSQVLGDVYEQYF,TGCGCCAGCAGCCAAGTATTGGGAGACGTCTACGAGCAGTACTTC
TRBV18,once,TRBD2,TRBJ2-2,CASSPGTSGAFTGELFF,TGTGCCAGCTCACCAGGGACTAGCGGTGCATTCACCGGGGAGCTGTTTTTT
TRBV7-3,.,TRBD2,TRBJ2-3,CASSLRAAGVLDTQYF,TGTGCCAGCAGCTTACGGGCAGCGGGGGTTTTGGATACGCAGTATTTT
TRBV19,.,TRBD2,TRBJ2-1,CASTPFGVAGSEQFF,TGTGCCAGTACCCCGTTCGGCGTAGCGGGCTCTGAGCAGTTCTTC
TRBV5-1,.,.,TRBJ2-1,CASSLSGAIYNEQFF,TGCGCCAGCAGCTTGTCGGGGGCTATCTACAATGAGCAGTTCTTC
TRBV7-2,.,.,TRBJ1-1,CASSPESYTEAFF,TGTGCCAGCAGCCCGGAGAGTTACACTGAAGCTTTCTTT
TRBV6-6,once,.,TRBJ2-2,CASIPSGHPNTGELFF,TGTGCCAGCATTCCATCGGGGCACCCGAACACCGGGGAGCTGTTTTTT
TRBV2,.,TRBD1,TRBJ2-2,CASSVEGAITGELFF,TGTGCCAGCAGTGTTGAGGGGGCCATCACCGGGGAGCTGTTTTTT
TRBV10-1,.,.,TRBJ1-1,CASSEYPNTEAFF,TGCGCCAGCAGTGAGTATCCTAACACTGAAGCTTTCTTT
TRBV5-1,few,TRBD1,TRBJ2-2,CASSGTVNTGELFF,TGCGCCAGCAGCGGGACAGTTAACACCGGGGAGCTGTTTTTT
TRBV7-8,few,TRBD1,TRBJ2-7,CASSFDREYEQYF,TGTGCCAGCAGCTTTGACAGGGAATACGAGCAGTACTTC
TRBV7-2,.,.,TRBJ2-4,CASSLGGFAKNIQYF,TGTGCCAGCAGCTTAGGCGGTTTCGCCAAAAACATTCAGTACTTC
TRBV19,.,TRBD1,TRBJ1-2,CASSMVGRGQSYGYTF,TGTGCCAGTAGTATGGTAGGCAGGGGGCAGAGCTATGGCTACACCTTC
TRBV7-2,.,.,TRBJ1-2,CASSFGTKFGYTF,TGTGCCAGCAGCTTTGGGACAAAATTTGGCTACACCTTC
TRBV6-5,.,TRBD1,TRBJ1-2,CASREGTGGYTF,TGTGCCAGCAGGGAGGGGACAGGGGGCTACACCTTC
TRBV4-1,.,.,TRBJ1-1,CASSQEPGNTEAFF,TGCGCCAGCAGCCAAGAACCAGGGAACACTGAAGCTTTCTTT
TRBV10-3,.,TRBD2,TRBJ2-7,CAIKREGPYEQYF,TGTGCCATCAAGCGGGAGGGACCCTACGAGCAGTACTTC
TRBV18,once,.,TRBJ1-5,CASSPRGSDRFFQPQHF,TGTGCCAGCTCACCACGGGGCTCAGACAGGTTCTTTCAGCCCCAGCATTTT
TRBV29-1,.,.,TRBJ2-2,CSVEDLGSLNTGELFF,TGCAGCGTTGAAGATCTGGGGAGCTTGAACACCGGGGAGCTGTTTTTT
TRBV28,.,TRBD2,TRBJ2-7,CASTPNGEGIAYEQYF,TGTGCCAGCACCCCTAACGGGGAGGGGATCGCCTACGAGCAGTACTTC
TRBV5-1,.,TRBD2,TRBJ2-2,CASSLDSGSHGELFF,TGCGCCAGCAGCTTGGATAGCGGGAGTCACGGGGAGCTGTTTTTT
TRBV7-7,.,.,TRBJ2-7,CASSPDRGSYEQYF,TGTGCTAGCAGCCCGGACAGAGGCTCCTACGAGCAGTACTTC
TRBV21-1,once,.,TRBJ1-3,CASNTGQARGTIYF,TGTGCCAGCAACACGGGACAAGCTCGGGGCACCATATATTTT
TRBV27,.,TRBD1,TRBJ2-5,CASSLSGQGARETQYF,TGTGCCAGCAGTTTATCGGGACAGGGGGCAAGGGAGACCCAGTACTTC
TRBV10-3,.,.,TRBJ2-5,CAISGTSGQETQYF,TGTGCCATCAGTGGAACGAGCGGTCAAGAGACCCAGTACTTC
TRBV6-5,.,.,TRBJ1-1,CASSYHIDTEAFF,TGTGCCAGCAGTTACCACATCGACACTGAAGCTTTCTTT
TRBV5-1,once,TRBD2,TRBJ2-7,CASSPGLAGAHYEQYF,TGCGCCAGCAGCCCAGGACTAGCGGGGGCCCACTACGAGCAGTACTTC
TRBV14,.,.,TRBJ2-2,CASSLRTGSTGELFF,TGTGCCAGCAGCCTTAGAACAGGGAGCACCGGGGAGCTGTTTTTT
TRBV25-1,.,.,TRBJ1-1,CASSEYRVSMNTEAFF,TGTGCCAGCAGTGAATACAGGGTGAGCATGAACACTGAAGCTTTCTTT
TRBV6-5,.,TRBD1,TRBJ1-2,CASSSGTGEHGYTF,TGTGCCAGCAGTTCCGGGACAGGGGAACATGGCTACACCTTC
TRBV12-3/TRBV12-4,few,.,TRBJ2-4,CASSFIAKNIQYF,TGTGCCAGCAGTTTCATAGCCAAAAACATTCAGTACTTC
TRBV27,.,TRBD1,TRBJ1-1,CASSLRTGSFTEAFF,TGTGCCAGCAGTCTTCGGACAGGGAGTTTCACTGAAGCTTTCTTT
TRBV6-4,.,.,TRBJ2-2,CASRLALNTGELFF,TGTGCCAGCAGATTAGCGCTGAACACCGGGGAGCTGTTTTTT